This TCR beta chain is from a study of blood T cell repertoires in COVID-19. CDR3 length: 14 residues. Trimming stripped 2 bases from V and 3 bases from J, with 11 bases between. From germline, CDR1 is SGHNT and CDR2 YENEEA. TCRdb's copy holds only in-frame clones and misses some; the assay was immunoSEQ multiplex PCR. This table holds roughly 320,000 clones, more than 75% found once. The rearrangement joins TRBV11-3 to TRBJ2-7; a weak D match, TRBD1 (6 bases). This sequence originates from a man under 40 who had recovered from COVID-19. The specimen sequenced was PBMCs or T cells enriched from blood (not recorded which). CDR3 sequence reads: CASSLSAGVYEQYF. CDR3 DNA sequence: TGTGCCAGCAGCTTATCAGCAGGGGTCTACGAGCAGTACTTC.